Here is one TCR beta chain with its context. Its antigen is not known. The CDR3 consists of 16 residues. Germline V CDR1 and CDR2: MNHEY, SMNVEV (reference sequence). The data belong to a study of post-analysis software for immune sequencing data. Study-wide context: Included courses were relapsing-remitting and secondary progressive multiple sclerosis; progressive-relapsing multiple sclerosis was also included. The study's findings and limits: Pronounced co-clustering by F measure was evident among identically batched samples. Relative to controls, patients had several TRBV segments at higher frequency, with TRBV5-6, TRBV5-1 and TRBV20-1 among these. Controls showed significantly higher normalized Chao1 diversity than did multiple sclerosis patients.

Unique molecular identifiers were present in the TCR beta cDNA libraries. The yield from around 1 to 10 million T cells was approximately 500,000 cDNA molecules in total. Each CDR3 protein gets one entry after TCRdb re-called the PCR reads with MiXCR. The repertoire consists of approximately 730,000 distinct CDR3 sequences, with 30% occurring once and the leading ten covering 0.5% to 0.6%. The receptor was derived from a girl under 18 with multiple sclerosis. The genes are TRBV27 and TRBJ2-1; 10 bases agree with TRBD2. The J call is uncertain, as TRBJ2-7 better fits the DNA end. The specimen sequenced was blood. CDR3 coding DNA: TGTGCCAGCAGTTTCTCAAGCGGGGGGGGCATAGATGAGCAGTACTTC. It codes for CASSFSSGGGIDEQYF.